This T cell receptor beta chain was captured in a study of long-term antiretroviral therapy in people with HIV. Study as a whole: The oldest specimens predate the 2015 immediate-ART recommendation by about a decade. Study results and limitations: Diversity rose after ART but stayed below transplant donor controls. Specimens of blood were obtained during about 2003 to 2017, possibly under older ART regimens. Missing from the dataset were any data on ART adherence, viral resistance or therapy changes.

The CDR3 spans 11 residues. V was clipped by 4 bases and J by 5 bases, with 8 bases between them. The germline gives CDR1 SQVTM, CDR2 ANQGSEA. Researchers ran immunoSEQ v3.0 at survey level. This table comes from immunoSEQ multiplex PCR, and its TCRdb copy is limited to in-frame clones, with some not included. The sample lists fewer than 25,000 clones, 70% to 90% occurring once. Concerning this clone itself: Its antigen is as yet unknown. The same CDR3 is also encoded by other DNA sequences in this sample.

The sample was unsorted PBMCs, taken 1.2 years after starting antiretroviral therapy. This TCR was sampled from a man aged 45-60 years with HIV. The V and J genes are TRBV29-1 and TRBJ1-1; no clear D gene. The CDR3 sequence is CSVGEGTEAFF. The CDR3 DNA reads as TGCAGCGTTGGTGAGGGAACTGAAGCTTTCTTT.